A selection of T cell receptor beta chains follows, all from one sample in a study of response to subunit inactivated influenza vaccine. TCRdb itself ran the RT-PCR reads through MiXCR, one entry per CDR3 protein. The top ten clones hold about a tenth of a sample with approximately 290,000 distinct CDR3 sequences, approximately 21% of them seen once. The sequencing used PBMCs from blood, collected about 19 months after vaccination. These receptors originate from a man between 50 and 70 years old who received an inactivated influenza vaccine. CDR3s include the opening cysteine and the closing phenylalanine or tryptophan. D genes are given only for firm matches. Only part of the rows carry a size: once, few, many, or a class if the clone is expanded.

>-|-|TRBV29-1|TRBJ1-2
CSVGAVGYGYTF
TGCAGCGTTGGGGCTGTGGGCTATGGCTACACCTTC
>-|TRBD2|TRBV20-1|TRBJ2-5
CSAILAGRETQYF
TGCAGTGCAATACTAGCGGGCCGGGAGACCCAGTACTTC
>-|TRBD1|TRBV5-1|TRBJ2-1
CATGQGRANEQFF
TGCGCCACCGGACAGGGTAGAGCCAATGAGCAGTTCTTC
>-|-|TRBV9|TRBJ2-2
CASSVDGNTGELFF
TGTGCCAGCAGCGTAGACGGGAACACCGGGGAGCTGTTTTTT
>many|-|TRBV5-5|TRBJ1-1
CASSLGSPYRQAEAFF
TGTGCCAGCAGCTTGGGGTCCCCTTATAGACAGGCTGAAGCTTTCTTT
>-|-|TRBV3-1|TRBJ2-2
CASSWSFETGELFF
TGTGCCAGCAGCTGGAGTTTCGAAACCGGGGAGCTGTTTTTT
>few|-|TRBV2|TRBJ2-3
CASRRSTDTQYF
TGTGCCAGCAGGAGGTCCACAGATACGCAGTATTTT
>many|-|TRBV9|TRBJ1-2
CASGRDPINYGYTF
TGTGCCAGCGGGCGGGACCCTATTAACTATGGCTACACCTTC
>-|-|TRBV6-1|TRBJ2-3
CASRLDRDTDTQYF
TGTGCCAGCAGATTGGACAGAGACACAGATACGCAGTATTTT
>few|TRBD2|TRBV6-2/TRBV6-3|TRBJ2-7
CASSYRLAAYEQYF
TGTGCCAGCAGTTACAGACTAGCGGCCTACGAGCAGTACTTC
>-|-|TRBV5-1|TRBJ2-2
CASSHQGTANTGELFF
TGCGCCAGCAGCCACCAGGGTACCGCGAACACCGGGGAGCTGTTTTTT
>-|TRBD1|TRBV30|TRBJ1-3
CAWETGGASYTIYF
TGTGCCTGGGAGACAGGGGGCGCGTCGTACACCATATATTTT
>few|-|TRBV4-1|TRBJ1-2
CASSSPGPGYGYTF
TGCGCCAGCAGTTCTCCCGGTCCAGGCTATGGCTACACCTTC
>few|-|TRBV5-1|TRBJ2-6
CASSFGGDSGANVLTF
TGCGCCAGCAGCTTCGGCGGAGACTCTGGGGCCAACGTCCTGACTTTC
>-|-|TRBV4-1|TRBJ2-1
CASSQAFYVNEQFF
TGCGCCAGCAGCCAGGCCTTCTATGTCAATGAGCAGTTCTTC
>few|TRBD1|TRBV12-3/TRBV12-4|TRBJ2-3
CASRPTGRTDTQYF
TGTGCCAGCAGACCGACAGGGCGCACAGATACGCAGTATTTT
>-|TRBD2|TRBV4-3|TRBJ2-3
CASSQDMGGSDSTDTQYF
TGCGCCAGCAGCCAAGATATGGGGGGGAGTGATAGCACAGATACGCAGTATTTT
>-|-|TRBV5-5|TRBJ1-4
CASSLAFAAEKLFF
TGTGCCAGCAGCTTGGCCTTCGCTGCAGAAAAACTGTTTTTT
>many|-|TRBV7-9|TRBJ1-2
CASSLDRVLNGYTF
TGTGCCAGCAGCTTAGACAGGGTTTTGAATGGCTACACCTTC
>few|-|TRBV30|TRBJ1-5
CAWSRLGAGNQPQHF
TGTGCCTGGTCCAGACTCGGGGCCGGCAATCAGCCCCAGCATTTT
>few|-|TRBV4-3|TRBJ1-2
CASSQDYTGWDGYTF
TGCGCCAGCAGCCAAGATTATACAGGGTGGGACGGCTACACCTTC
>many|TRBD2|TRBV28|TRBJ2-2
CASSFNLGGANTGELFF
TGTGCCAGCAGTTTCAATCTCGGGGGGGCGAACACCGGGGAGCTGTTTTTT
>many|TRBD2|TRBV3-1|TRBJ2-5
CASSQTTSGDDETQYF
TGTGCCAGCAGCCAAACGACTAGCGGGGATGATGAGACCCAGTACTTC
>-|TRBD1|TRBV29-1|TRBJ2-7
CSVRGQGASSYEQYF
TGCAGCGTTCGTGGACAGGGCGCAAGCTCCTACGAGCAGTACTTC
>-|-|TRBV21-1|TRBJ1-1
CASSKVVSVGRTEAFF
TGTGCCAGCAGCAAAGTGGTTTCGGTGGGGAGGACTGAAGCTTTCTTT
>-|-|TRBV19|TRBJ1-1
CASMKRGVFTGMLIPEAFF
TGTGCCAGTATGAAACGTGGGGTGTTTACAGGGATGCTGATACCTGAAGCTTTCTTT
>-|-|TRBV4-1|TRBJ1-2
CASSHPAGGMRGYTF
TGCGCCAGCAGCCATCCAGCCGGGGGAATGCGTGGCTACACCTTC
>-|TRBD1|TRBV5-1|TRBJ1-2
CASSSRGPSYGYTF
TGCGCCAGCAGCTCCAGGGGGCCATCCTATGGCTACACCTTC
>few|TRBD1|TRBV29-1|TRBJ1-2
CSVEDRGRSYGYTF
TGCAGCGTTGAAGATAGGGGGCGCAGCTATGGCTACACCTTC
>many|TRBD2|TRBV15|TRBJ2-7
CATSRGAGGPFEQYF
TGTGCCACCAGCAGAGGCGCGGGAGGGCCATTCGAGCAGTACTTC
>-|TRBD1|TRBV18|TRBJ1-1
CASSSQGAGVGEAFF
TGTGCCAGCTCATCACAGGGGGCTGGTGTGGGTGAAGCTTTCTTT
>once|TRBD2|TRBV9|TRBJ2-2
CASNPGGPGELFF
TGTGCCAGCAATCCGGGGGGGCCCGGGGAGCTGTTTTTT
>-|-|TRBV5-1|TRBJ1-2
CASSQDGWNGYTF
TGCGCCAGCAGCCAGGACGGCTGGAATGGCTACACCTTC
>many|-|TRBV4-1|TRBJ1-2
CASSQNMSRLRYGYTF
TGCGCCAGCAGCCAAAACATGTCCAGGTTGCGCTATGGCTACACCTTC
>few|TRBD2|TRBV7-2|TRBJ2-1
CASSSGYSGGYNEQFF
TGTGCCAGCAGCTCCGGTTATAGCGGGGGTTACAATGAGCAGTTCTTC
>few|-|TRBV7-6|TRBJ1-2
CASSLAQEGGYTF
TGTGCCAGCAGCTTGGCCCAGGAGGGCGGCTACACCTTC
>many|-|TRBV4-1|TRBJ1-2
CASSQYRDSNYGYTF
TGCGCCAGCAGCCAGTACAGGGATAGTAACTATGGCTACACCTTC
>-|-|TRBV2|TRBJ2-1
CASKRLVNEQFF
TGTGCCAGCAAAAGACTGGTCAATGAGCAGTTCTTC
>-|TRBD1|TRBV2|TRBJ2-2
CASSYGQGGSGELFF
TGTGCCAGCAGCTACGGACAGGGAGGTTCCGGGGAGCTGTTTTTT
>few|TRBD1|TRBV20-1|TRBJ1-2
CSAQGGGYTF
TGCAGTGCTCAGGGGGGTGGCTACACCTTC
>few|-|TRBV20-1|TRBJ1-5
CSASGTDQPQHF
TGCAGTGCTAGCGGGACTGACCAGCCCCAGCATTTT
>-|-|TRBV4-2|TRBJ1-2
CASSQDPIVANYGYTF
TGTGCCAGCAGCCAAGATCCCATCGTAGCTAACTATGGCTACACCTTC
>few|TRBD1|TRBV15|TRBJ1-4
CATSRDQTGHEKLFF
TGTGCCACCAGCAGAGATCAGACAGGGCATGAAAAACTGTTTTTT
>few|-|TRBV11-2|TRBJ2-5
CASSLGIAVQETQYF
TGTGCCAGCAGCTTAGGAATAGCGGTCCAAGAGACCCAGTACTTC
>-|-|TRBV7-9|TRBJ1-2
CASSLGQLLPNGYTF
TGTGCCAGCAGCTTAGGACAGCTTTTACCGAATGGCTACACCTTC
>-|-|TRBV20-1|TRBJ1-2
CSARDPGRNGYTF
TGCAGTGCTAGAGATCCCGGGAGAAATGGCTACACCTTC
>many|-|TRBV7-9|TRBJ1-2
CASSLEGGYGYTF
TGTGCCAGCAGTTTAGAGGGCGGCTATGGCTACACCTTC
>once|-|TRBV11-2|TRBJ2-3
CASSLGLLTQYF
TGTGCCAGCAGCCTCGGACTGCTCACGCAGTATTTT
>many|-|TRBV7-2|TRBJ1-1
CASSPWGGGTEAFF
TGTGCCAGCAGCCCTTGGGGGGGTGGCACTGAAGCTTTCTTT
>-|TRBD1|TRBV3-1|TRBJ1-2
CASSQEGRGTATYGYTF
TGTGCCAGCAGCCAAGAAGGTCGGGGGACAGCTACTTATGGCTACACCTTC
>-|TRBD2|TRBV12-3/TRBV12-4|TRBJ2-5
CASRPSGQETQYF
TGTGCCAGCAGGCCTAGCGGGCAAGAGACCCAGTACTTC
>few|-|TRBV3-1|TRBJ2-7
CASSQDLREQYF
TGTGCCAGCAGCCAAGATTTGCGTGAGCAGTACTTC
>-|-|TRBV9|TRBJ2-1
CASSTGPHNEQFF
TGTGCCAGCAGCACGGGACCCCACAATGAGCAGTTCTTC
>-|-|TRBV6-5|TRBJ1-4
CASSYLRGAQANEKLFF
TGTGCCAGCAGTTACCTACGGGGGGCGCAGGCTAATGAAAAACTGTTTTTT
>-|-|TRBV3-1|TRBJ2-7
CASSRGEESSYEQYF
TGTGCCAGCAGCCGGGGGGAGGAAAGCTCCTACGAGCAGTACTTC
>-|TRBD2|TRBV6-5|TRBJ2-1
CASSYDSSGSNEQFF
TGTGCCAGCAGTTATGATTCTAGCGGGAGTAATGAGCAGTTCTTC
>-|TRBD1|TRBV10-3|TRBJ1-2
CAINEGTAYGYTF
TGTGCCATCAATGAGGGGACAGCCTATGGCTACACCTTC
>few|TRBD2|TRBV5-1|TRBJ2-7
CASSLTSGPSEQYF
TGCGCCAGCAGCCTGACTAGCGGGCCCTCCGAGCAGTACTTC
>-|TRBD2|TRBV5-1|TRBJ2-2
CASSRAGITGELFF
TGCGCCAGCAGCAGAGCGGGGATCACCGGGGAGCTGTTTTTT